Listed below are T cell receptor beta chains from one sample, sequenced in a study of cytomegalovirus exposure and HLA in healthy donors. The data were produced by immunoSEQ multiplex PCR, yet TCRdb's version contains in-frame clones alone and is incomplete. The sample consists of some 150,000 clones, approximately 80% of them appearing once. Material: PBMCs. These receptors all stem from a boy between 2 and 15 years old in good health and CMV-seronegative. Both conserved end residues are part of each CDR3. The order of the fields is clone size, D gene, V gene, J gene, CDR3 protein, CDR3 DNA. A D gene is named only where the DNA matches it firmly. Part of the rows lack a size; the others show once, few, many or a class for expanded clones.

few,TRBD2,TRBV5-4,TRBJ2-1,CASSLSVGRGGGYNEQFF,TGTGCCAGCAGCTTGTCGGTTGGGCGGGGGGGCGGCTACAATGAGCAGTTCTTC
once,-,TRBV5-1,TRBJ2-2,CASTPAGNTGELFF,TGCGCCAGCACCCCGGCGGGTAACACCGGGGAGCTGTTTTTT
few,-,TRBV29-1,TRBJ1-5,CSVVFAQGQMSNQPQHF,TGCAGCGTTGTTTTTGCGCAGGGGCAGATGAGCAATCAGCCCCAGCATTTT
-,-,TRBV5-4,TRBJ2-5,CASSLLVGEQYF,TGTGCCAGCAGCTTATTAGTAGGAGAGCAGTACTTC
-,-,TRBV10-3,TRBJ2-5,CATRGLRETQYF,TGTGCCACCAGGGGACTACGGGAGACCCAGTACTTC
-,-,TRBV6-1,TRBJ2-3,CASSETGITQTTQYF,TGTGCCAGCAGTGAAACAGGGATTACCCAAACAACGCAGTATTTT
-,TRBD1,TRBV5-1,TRBJ2-2,CASSQNGNRGPGELFF,TGCGCCAGCAGCCAGAACGGAAACAGGGGGCCCGGGGAGCTGTTTTTT
once,TRBD2,TRBV5-1,TRBJ2-2,CASSLGLAGSNTGELFF,TGCGCCAGCAGCTTGGGCCTAGCGGGTTCGAACACCGGGGAGCTGTTTTTT
once,TRBD2,TRBV6-5,TRBJ2-7,CASSYGTSGMSYEQYF,TGTGCCAGCAGTTACGGGACTAGCGGGATGTCCTACGAGCAGTACTTC
few,TRBD1,TRBV25-1,TRBJ2-1,CASRGQGTDNEQFF,TGTGCCAGCAGGGGACAGGGGACCGACAATGAGCAGTTCTTC
few,-,TRBV6-5,TRBJ1-1,CASSYRGKAEAFF,TGTGCCAGCAGTTACAGAGGGAAGGCTGAAGCTTTCTTT
-,-,TRBV5-6,TRBJ1-2,CASSLGPQDTF,TGTGCCAGCAGCTTGGGTCCCCAGGACACCTTC
-,TRBD1,TRBV6-1,TRBJ1-1,CASSEGGDRVEAFF,TGTGCCAGCAGTGAAGGTGGAGACAGGGTTGAAGCTTTCTTT
-,-,TRBV11-3,TRBJ1-3,CASSPRFGNTIYF,TGTGCCAGCAGCCCACGGTTCGGAAACACCATATATTTT
-,-,TRBV7-8,TRBJ1-1,CASSLRETGNTEAFF,TGTGCCAGCAGCTTAAGGGAGACAGGGAACACTGAAGCTTTCTTT
-,-,TRBV10-3,TRBJ1-2,CAISEGGGTHYGYTF,TGTGCCATCAGTGAGGGCGGGGGCACCCACTATGGCTACACCTTC
-,TRBD1,TRBV5-6,TRBJ1-2,CASSAGTADSTF,TGTGCCAGCAGCGCGGGGACAGCCGATTCCACCTTC
-,-,TRBV6-4,TRBJ2-2,CASSRGNTGELFF,TGTGCCAGCAGTAGGGGGAACACCGGGGAGCTGTTTTTT
-,TRBD2,TRBV4-2,TRBJ2-3,CASRGSSGGTSTDTQYF,TGTGCCAGCAGAGGTAGTAGCGGGGGGACTAGCACAGATACGCAGTATTTT
few,-,TRBV2,TRBJ1-1,CASSELREVTEAFF,TGTGCCAGCAGTGAACTGCGGGAGGTCACTGAAGCTTTCTTT
few,-,TRBV7-3,TRBJ2-7,CASRGGGGEQYF,TGTGCCAGCAGAGGAGGAGGCGGCGAGCAGTACTTC
-,-,TRBV6-5,TRBJ1-5,CASRYTRFSNQPQHF,TGTGCCAGCAGATATACCAGGTTCAGCAATCAGCCCCAGCATTTT
few,-,TRBV2,TRBJ2-7,CASSDRYEQYF,TGTGCCAGCAGTGATCGGTACGAGCAGTACTTC
once,TRBD2,TRBV7-2,TRBJ2-3,CASSLLAGVADTQYF,TGTGCCAGCAGCTTACTAGCGGGAGTCGCAGATACGCAGTATTTT
-,TRBD1,TRBV5-1,TRBJ2-4,CASSSAGQGLPKNIQYF,TGCGCCAGCAGCTCGGCGGGACAGGGTTTGCCCAAAAACATTCAGTACTTC
-,-,TRBV4-3,TRBJ2-5,CASSQEAGRETQYF,TGCGCCAGCAGCCAAGAAGCAGGGCGGGAGACCCAGTACTTC
-,-,TRBV7-3,TRBJ1-2,CASSEVDMAGGYTF,TGTGCCAGCAGCGAAGTTGACATGGCAGGAGGCTACACCTTC
-,-,TRBV7-9,TRBJ1-1,CASSLAQFTNTEAFF,TGTGCCAGCAGCTTAGCACAGTTTACTAACACTGAAGCTTTCTTT
-,-,TRBV30,TRBJ1-3,CAWSVPGAGNTIYF,TGTGCCTGGAGTGTGCCCGGGGCTGGAAACACCATATATTTT
-,TRBD2,TRBV29-1,TRBJ2-5,CSVVGRESVETQYF,TGCAGCGTTGTAGGGCGGGAGAGTGTGGAGACCCAGTACTTC
-,-,TRBV5-1,TRBJ2-2,CASSWGTLNTGELFF,TGCGCCAGCAGCTGGGGGACACTTAACACCGGGGAGCTGTTTTTT
-,TRBD1,TRBV5-1,TRBJ2-7,CASTLRPGTGVTYEQYF,TGCGCCAGCACTCTGAGGCCCGGGACAGGGGTAACCTACGAGCAGTACTTC
few,-,TRBV6-5,TRBJ2-4,CASSYSEVGKNIQYF,TGTGCCAGCAGTTACTCGGAGGTGGGCAAAAACATTCAGTACTTC